These T cell receptor beta chains were read from a single sample in a study of blood T cells in healthy people across ages. In TCRdb, the 5' RACE reads were re-called with MiXCR into one record per CDR3 protein. Among about 1.5 million distinct CDR3 sequences listed, about 42% were seen once. The sequenced sample consisted of blood. Receptor source: a young woman in good health. CDR3s include the opening cysteine and the closing phenylalanine or tryptophan. The order of the fields is CDR3 length, clone size, D gene, V gene, J gene, CDR3 protein, CDR3 DNA. The D gene is left open where the match is weak. The size field is filled for only some rows; it gives once, few, many or a size class.

15	few	-	TRBV5-1	TRBJ1-4	CASTYAGPTNEKLFF	TGCGCCAGCACATACGCAGGCCCAACTAATGAAAAACTGTTTTTT
14	few	TRBD1	TRBV29-1	TRBJ2-7	CSVEVRDRGYEQYF	TGCAGCGTTGAAGTCCGGGACAGGGGCTACGAGCAGTACTTC
15	-	-	TRBV4-3	TRBJ1-1	CASSSTDDWGTEAFF	TGCGCCAGCAGTTCTACCGATGACTGGGGCACTGAAGCTTTCTTT
16	-	TRBD2	TRBV3-1	TRBJ2-7	CASSHDELAGVYEQYF	TGTGCCAGCAGCCATGATGAACTAGCGGGAGTCTACGAGCAGTACTTC
14	-	-	TRBV3-1	TRBJ2-6	CASSPVVGANVLTF	TGTGCCAGCAGCCCAGTCGTTGGGGCCAACGTCCTGACTTTC
13	-	TRBD1	TRBV30	TRBJ2-5	CAWSTGGQEAQYF	TGTGCCTGGAGTACAGGGGGTCAAGAGGCCCAGTACTTC
15	-	-	TRBV9	TRBJ2-5	CASSVVSTRYNEQYF	TGTGCCAGCAGCGTAGTCTCCACGCGTTACAATGAGCAGTACTTC
13	-	-	TRBV28	TRBJ1-2	CASGSYSNYGYTF	TGTGCCAGCGGCAGCTACTCTAACTATGGCTACACCTTC
13	-	-	TRBV2	TRBJ2-1	CASWTVPYNEQFF	TGTGCCAGCTGGACTGTACCCTACAATGAGCAGTTCTTC
17	-	-	TRBV12-3/TRBV12-4	TRBJ2-3	CASSFRTGATLADTEYF	TGTGCCAGCAGTTTCCGGACTGGGGCCACGTTAGCAGATACGGAGTATTTT
14	-	-	TRBV4-3	TRBJ2-3	CASSQNTRGDTQYF	TGCGCCAGCAGCCAGAATACGCGAGGAGATACGCAGTATTTT
13	few	-	TRBV4-1	TRBJ2-1	CASSQGTGSEQFF	TGCGCCAGCAGCCAGGGCACGGGTAGTGAGCAGTTCTTC
15	-	-	TRBV7-9	TRBJ1-2	CASSLGGGIGYGYTF	TGTGCCAGCAGCCTTGGGGGGGGCATCGGCTATGGCTACACCTTC
18	few	TRBD2	TRBV24-1	TRBJ2-1	CATSDPRTSGRGPNEQFF	TGTGCCACCAGTGATCCCAGGACTAGCGGGAGGGGGCCCAATGAGCAGTTCTTC
14	few	-	TRBV29-1	TRBJ1-2	CSVGGQGTVHGYTF	TGCAGCGTTGGGGGCCAAGGGACGGTACATGGCTACACCTTC
17	few	-	TRBV6-1	TRBJ2-1	CASSERGAHVLYNEQFF	TGTGCCAGCAGTGAAAGAGGTGCCCACGTATTATACAATGAGCAGTTCTTC
15	once	-	TRBV7-9	TRBJ1-2	CASSSGMGGTHGYTF	TGTGCCAGCAGCTCCGGAATGGGGGGGACCCATGGCTACACCTTC
14	-	-	TRBV27	TRBJ2-7	CASRTDGPTYEQYF	TGTGCCAGCAGGACTGACGGTCCCACCTACGAGCAGTACTTC
15	-	-	TRBV6-2/TRBV6-3	TRBJ2-1	CASSNLEIANNEQFF	TGTGCCAGCAGTAACCTAGAGATCGCCAACAATGAGCAGTTCTTC
15	few	TRBD2	TRBV6-6	TRBJ2-7	CASRIQSGSSYEQYF	TGTGCCAGCAGGATCCAGAGCGGGAGCTCCTACGAGCAGTACTTC
14	few	-	TRBV20-1	TRBJ1-6	CSAVRAAHNSPLHF	TGCAGTGCGGTCCGAGCAGCCCATAATTCACCCCTCCACTTT
15	few	TRBD2	TRBV9	TRBJ2-1	CASSVGTSGKNEQFF	TGTGCCAGCAGCGTCGGAACTAGCGGGAAAAATGAGCAGTTCTTC
15	-	-	TRBV7-2	TRBJ1-1	CASSLESRGGTEAFF	TGTGCCAGCAGCTTAGAAAGTAGGGGCGGCACTGAAGCTTTCTTT
15	-	-	TRBV27	TRBJ1-4	CASSLSTGGSGKLFF	TGTGCCAGCAGTTTAAGTACGGGGGGGAGTGGAAAACTGTTTTTT
14	-	TRBD2	TRBV12-3/TRBV12-4	TRBJ2-7	CASKQNGRANEQYF	TGTGCCAGCAAGCAAAACGGGAGGGCCAATGAGCAGTACTTC
15	-	TRBD1	TRBV6-5	TRBJ1-2	CASSRQNQGARGYTF	TGTGCCAGCAGTAGACAAAATCAGGGGGCCCGTGGCTACACCTTC
16	-	TRBD2	TRBV20-1	TRBJ2-7	CSARKSSGGSSYEQYF	TGCAGTGCTAGGAAATCTAGCGGGGGTAGCTCCTACGAGCAGTACTTC
12	-	-	TRBV20-1	TRBJ1-1	CSGWRGSGEAFF	TGCAGTGGTTGGCGGGGGTCGGGTGAAGCTTTCTTT
14	-	-	TRBV4-3	TRBJ2-2	CASSQAFWAGELFF	TGCGCCAGCAGCCAGGCCTTTTGGGCCGGGGAGCTGTTTTTT
15	-	-	TRBV5-1	TRBJ2-7	CASSLGPGVSYEQYF	TGCGCCAGCAGCTTGGGCCCAGGGGTAAGCTACGAGCAGTACTTC
14	few	-	TRBV2	TRBJ1-2	CASTTERVRYGYTF	TGTGCCAGCACCACGGAGAGGGTCCGCTATGGCTACACCTTC
14	few	-	TRBV27	TRBJ2-7	CASSLSAAGYEQYF	TGTGCCAGCAGTTTATCGGCGGCGGGATACGAGCAGTACTTC
16	-	-	TRBV5-1	TRBJ1-1	CASSPLKPGRDTEAFF	TGCGCCAGCAGCCCCTTAAAGCCGGGGCGCGACACTGAAGCTTTCTTT
14	few	-	TRBV4-3	TRBJ2-5	CASSQDSRVETQYF	TGCGCCAGCAGCCAAGACAGCAGGGTGGAGACCCAGTACTTC
13	-	-	TRBV6-5	TRBJ1-2	CASSATGRYGYTF	TGTGCCAGCAGTGCCACGGGTCGCTATGGCTACACCTTC
14	-	-	TRBV5-1	TRBJ2-1	CASSLEWGHNEQFF	TGCGCCAGCAGCTTGGAATGGGGCCACAATGAGCAGTTCTTC
12	few	-	TRBV3-1	TRBJ2-1	CASSPSEAKQFF	TGTGCCAGCAGCCCCTCCGAGGCTAAGCAGTTCTTC
17	once	TRBD1	TRBV28	TRBJ1-5	CASSYEIRGPSNQPQHF	TGTGCCAGCAGTTATGAAATCAGGGGGCCGAGCAATCAGCCCCAGCATTTT
15	few	-	TRBV18	TRBJ2-1	CASSPEGLSYNEQFF	TGTGCCAGCTCACCCGAAGGTCTCTCCTACAATGAGCAGTTCTTC
18	-	TRBD1	TRBV14	TRBJ1-2	CASSPGQTLRIVDYGYTF	TGTGCCAGCAGCCCGGGACAGACCTTACGTATTGTCGACTATGGCTACACCTTC
16	-	-	TRBV5-1	TRBJ1-5	CASSPGRKGSNQPQHF	TGCGCCAGCAGCCCGGGAAGGAAGGGGAGCAATCAGCCCCAGCATTTT
16	-	-	TRBV7-2	TRBJ1-1	CASSLAPYRSNTEAFF	TGTGCCAGCAGCTTAGCTCCATACAGGTCGAACACTGAAGCTTTCTTT
14	-	-	TRBV20-1	TRBJ1-2	CSARDPQGGYGYTF	TGCAGTGCTAGAGATCCCCAGGGTGGCTATGGCTACACCTTC
13	-	-	TRBV30	TRBJ2-7	CVWSVPGPYEQYF	TGTGTCTGGAGTGTTCCAGGTCCCTACGAGCAGTACTTC
14	-	-	TRBV4-1	TRBJ2-7	CASSQDSHSYEQYF	TGCGCCAGCAGCCAAGATTCACATTCCTACGAGCAGTACTTC
16	few	-	TRBV4-1	TRBJ2-1	CASSQPAGSFYNEQFF	TGCGCCAGCAGCCAGCCAGCGGGTTCGTTCTACAATGAGCAGTTCTTC
13	-	TRBD1	TRBV6-1	TRBJ1-5	CASSADRAKPQHF	TGTGCCAGCAGTGCCGACAGGGCGAAGCCCCAGCATTTT
12	-	TRBD2	TRBV20-1	TRBJ2-5	CSANRGVIEQYF	TGCAGTGCTAACCGGGGGGTTATTGAGCAGTACTTC
18	few	TRBD1	TRBV27	TRBJ1-5	CASSSSRDRVRGNQPQHF	TGTGCCAGCAGTTCGTCCCGGGACAGGGTTCGGGGCAATCAGCCCCAGCATTTT
16	-	TRBD2	TRBV5-1	TRBJ2-3	CASSLKQLAGLDTQYF	TGCGCCAGCAGCTTGAAGCAACTAGCGGGGTTGGATACGCAGTATTTT
12	few	-	TRBV24-1	TRBJ2-3	CATSEPGGAQYF	TGTGCCACCAGTGAGCCCGGAGGCGCGCAGTATTTT
14	many	-	TRBV7-3	TRBJ2-3	CASSLDGSTDTQYF	TGTGCCAGCAGCTTAGATGGAAGCACAGATACGCAGTATTTT
14	-	-	TRBV5-5	TRBJ2-7	CASSLVSGIDEQYF	TGTGCCAGCAGCTTGGTTTCAGGGATCGACGAGCAGTACTTC
13	few	-	TRBV24-1	TRBJ1-2	CATSDLPLSGYTF	TGTGCCACCAGTGATTTGCCGTTGAGCGGCTACACCTTC
14	once	-	TRBV28	TRBJ2-7	CASSVRRGENEQYF	TGTGCCAGCAGTGTACGAAGGGGGGAGAACGAGCAGTACTTT
17	-	-	TRBV6-5	TRBJ2-1	CASSYHSGTVAYNEQFF	TGTGCCAGCAGTTACCACTCGGGGACGGTCGCCTACAATGAGCAGTTCTTC
16	-	TRBD2	TRBV4-3	TRBJ2-3	CASSQGTSGKADTQYF	TGCGCCAGCAGCCAAGGAACTAGCGGGAAAGCAGATACGCAGTATTTT
15	few	-	TRBV2	TRBJ2-5	CASSDPSTDGETQYF	TGTGCCAGCAGTGACCCCTCGACAGATGGAGAGACCCAGTACTTC
12	few	-	TRBV2	TRBJ1-2	CASSDWYYGYTF	TGTGCCAGCAGTGATTGGTACTATGGCTACACCTTC
15	-	-	TRBV7-6	TRBJ2-7	CASSLGANLFNEQYF	TGTGCCAGCAGCTTAGGGGCCAATCTATTCAATGAGCAGTACTTC